Sequencing of this T cell receptor beta chain was carried out in a study of graft-versus-host responses after intestinal transplantation. The study, taken as a whole, reports: Early declines in HvG clones that occurred post-transplant were associated with peak circulating GvH clone levels. In recipient marrow, GvH clones were found, and some appeared first in ileum or blood.

The germline V gene encodes CDR1 MNHEY and CDR2 SVGAGI. J was trimmed by 8 bases and V by 5 bases; bases with no gene match: 9. The CDR3 loop spans 14 amino acids. Using immunoSEQ multiplex PCR, the repertoire was profiled, and TCRdb retains in-frame clones only, with some absent. Among around 30,000 clones, roughly 85% were seen once, and the ten largest hold roughly 11%. Worth noting for this clone: Its antigen remains unknown.

Sequenced material: PBMCs, taken 450 to 480 days after intestinal transplantation. The V call is TRBV6-5, the J call TRBJ1-5, with 7 bases that match TRBD1. This receptor was obtained from a human patient who received an intestinal transplant, so some T cells may come from the graft donor. The CDR3 reads CASSAQGVGEPQHF. CDR3 sequence (DNA): TGTGCCAGCAGTGCCCAGGGGGTAGGTGAGCCCCAGCATTTT.